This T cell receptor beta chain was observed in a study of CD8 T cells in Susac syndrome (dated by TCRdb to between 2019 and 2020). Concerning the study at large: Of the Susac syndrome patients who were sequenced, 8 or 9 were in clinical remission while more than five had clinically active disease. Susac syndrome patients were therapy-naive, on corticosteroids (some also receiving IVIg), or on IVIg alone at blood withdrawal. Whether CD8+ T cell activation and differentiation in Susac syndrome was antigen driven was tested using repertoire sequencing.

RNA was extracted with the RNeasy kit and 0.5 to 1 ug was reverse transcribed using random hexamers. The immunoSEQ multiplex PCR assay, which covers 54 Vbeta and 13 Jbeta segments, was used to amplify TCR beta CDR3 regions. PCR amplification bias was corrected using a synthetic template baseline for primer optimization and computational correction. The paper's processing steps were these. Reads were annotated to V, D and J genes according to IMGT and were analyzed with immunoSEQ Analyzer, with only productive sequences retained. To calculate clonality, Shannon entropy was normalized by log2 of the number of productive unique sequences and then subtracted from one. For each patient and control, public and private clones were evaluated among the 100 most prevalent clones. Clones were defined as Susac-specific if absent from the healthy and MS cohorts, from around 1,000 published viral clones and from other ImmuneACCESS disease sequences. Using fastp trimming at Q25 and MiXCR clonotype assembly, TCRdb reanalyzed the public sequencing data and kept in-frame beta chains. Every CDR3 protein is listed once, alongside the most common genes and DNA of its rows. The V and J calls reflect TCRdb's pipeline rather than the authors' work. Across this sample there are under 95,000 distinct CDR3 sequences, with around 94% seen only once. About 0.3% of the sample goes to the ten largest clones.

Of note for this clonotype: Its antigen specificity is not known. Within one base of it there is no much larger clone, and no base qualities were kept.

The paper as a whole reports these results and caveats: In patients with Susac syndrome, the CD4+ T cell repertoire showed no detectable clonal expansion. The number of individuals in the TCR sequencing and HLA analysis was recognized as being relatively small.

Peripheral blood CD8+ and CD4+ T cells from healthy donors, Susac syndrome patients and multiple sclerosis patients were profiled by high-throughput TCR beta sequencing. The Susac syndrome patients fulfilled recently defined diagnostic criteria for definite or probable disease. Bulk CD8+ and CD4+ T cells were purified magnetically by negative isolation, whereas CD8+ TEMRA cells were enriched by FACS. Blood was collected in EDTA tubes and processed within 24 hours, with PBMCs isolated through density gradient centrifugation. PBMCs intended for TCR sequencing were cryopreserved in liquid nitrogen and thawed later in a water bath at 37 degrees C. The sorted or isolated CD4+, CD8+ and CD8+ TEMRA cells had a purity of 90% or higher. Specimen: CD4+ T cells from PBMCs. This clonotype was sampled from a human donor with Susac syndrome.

The DNA is as follows: TGTGCCAGCAGCTTCCAAATCTCTTCGGAGACCCAGTACTTC. This codes for CASSFQISSETQYF. Here the chain combines TRBV5-4 and TRBJ2-5, with no confident D gene call. Via the germline V gene (reference sequence), CDR1 is SGHNT and CDR2 YYREEE. There are 14 amino acids in the CDR3, from cysteine to phenylalanine inclusive. The retained sequence is limited to the CDR3, 42 bases, with the frame set at the first base. Trimming at the junction amounts to 2 bases on V and 5 bases on J, and the germline ends lie 13 bases apart.